This TCR beta chain was sequenced in a study of blood T cell repertoires in COVID-19. Overall study: COVID-19 samples, acute and convalescent, were from the United States, Italy and Spain.

Trimming stripped 7 bases from V and 0 bases from J, with 5 bases between. Germline V gene data show CDR1 as MDHEN and CDR2 as SYDVKM. The CDR3 consists of 12 residues. Recruitment covered over 20 US areas and drew participants whose ages spanned roughly 18 to 89 years. Profiled with immunoSEQ multiplex PCR; TCRdb holds only in-frame clones, not every one. The data hold around 250,000 clones, with roughly four fifths observed a single time. The material sequenced was PBMCs or T cells enriched from blood (not recorded which). The chain uses TRBV28 and TRBJ2-3; D remains ambiguous. The sequence was collected from a man between 35 and 55 years old who had recovered from COVID-19. CDR3 in DNA: TGTGCCAGCACGACTAGCACAGATACGCAGTATTTT. It translates to CASTTSTDTQYF.